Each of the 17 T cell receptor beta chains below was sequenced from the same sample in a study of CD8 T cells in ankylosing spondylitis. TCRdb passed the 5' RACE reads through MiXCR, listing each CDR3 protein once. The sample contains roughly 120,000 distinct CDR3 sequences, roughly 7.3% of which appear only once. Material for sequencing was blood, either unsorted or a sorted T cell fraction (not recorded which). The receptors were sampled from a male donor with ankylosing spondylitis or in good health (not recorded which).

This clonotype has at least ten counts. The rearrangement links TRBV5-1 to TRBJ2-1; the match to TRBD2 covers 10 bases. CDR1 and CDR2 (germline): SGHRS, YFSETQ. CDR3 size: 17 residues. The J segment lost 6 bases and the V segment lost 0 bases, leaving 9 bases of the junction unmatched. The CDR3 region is CASSLAPLAGAFNEQFF. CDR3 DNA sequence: TGCGCCAGCAGCTTGGCCCCTCTAGCGGGAGCCTTCAATGAGCAGTTCTTC.

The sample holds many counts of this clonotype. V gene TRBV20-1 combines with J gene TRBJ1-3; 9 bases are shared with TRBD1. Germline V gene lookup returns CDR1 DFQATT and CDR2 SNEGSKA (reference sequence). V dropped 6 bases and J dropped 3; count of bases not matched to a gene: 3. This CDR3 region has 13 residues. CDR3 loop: CSAQTGGGNTIYF. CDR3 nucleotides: TGCAGTGCCCAGACAGGGGGTGGAAACACCATATATTTT.

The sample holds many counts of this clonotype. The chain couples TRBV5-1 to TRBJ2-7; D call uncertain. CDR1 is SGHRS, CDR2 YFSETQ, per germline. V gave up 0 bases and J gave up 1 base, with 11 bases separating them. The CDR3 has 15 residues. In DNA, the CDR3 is TGCGCCAGCAGCTTGGCCGAAGGTCTGTCCTACGAGCAGTACTTC. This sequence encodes CASSLAEGLSYEQYF.

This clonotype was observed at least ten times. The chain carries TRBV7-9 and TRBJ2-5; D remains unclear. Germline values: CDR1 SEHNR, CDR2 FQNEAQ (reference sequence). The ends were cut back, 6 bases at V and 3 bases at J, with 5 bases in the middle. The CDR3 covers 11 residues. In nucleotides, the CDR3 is TGTGCCAGCAGAAAGAAAGAGACCCAGTACTTC. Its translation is CASRKKETQYF.

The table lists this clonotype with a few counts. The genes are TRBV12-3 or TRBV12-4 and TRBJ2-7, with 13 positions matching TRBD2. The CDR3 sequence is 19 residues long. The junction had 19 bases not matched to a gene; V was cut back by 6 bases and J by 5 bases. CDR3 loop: CASRRAPGPGLAGLNEQYF. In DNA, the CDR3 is TGTGCCAGCAGACGGGCCCCAGGGCCGGGACTAGCGGGGCTGAACGAGCAGTACTTC.

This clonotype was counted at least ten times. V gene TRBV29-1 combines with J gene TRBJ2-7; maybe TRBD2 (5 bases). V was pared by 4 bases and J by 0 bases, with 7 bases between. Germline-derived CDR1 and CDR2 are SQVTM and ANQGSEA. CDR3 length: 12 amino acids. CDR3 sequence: CSVVAGSYEQYF. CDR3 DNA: TGCAGCGTTGTCGCGGGCTCCTACGAGCAGTACTTC.

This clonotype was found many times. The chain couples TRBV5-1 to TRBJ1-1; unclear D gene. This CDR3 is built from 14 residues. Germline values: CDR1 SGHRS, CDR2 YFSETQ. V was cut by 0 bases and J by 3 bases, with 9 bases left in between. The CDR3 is CASSLAGGDTEAFF. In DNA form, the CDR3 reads TGCGCCAGCAGCTTGGCGGGTGGGGACACTGAAGCTTTCTTT. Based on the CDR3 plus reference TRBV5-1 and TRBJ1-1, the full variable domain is KAGVTQTPRYLIKTRGQQVTLSCSPISGHRSVSWYQQTPGQGLQFLFEYFSETQRNKGNFPGRFSGRQFSNSRSEMNVSTLELGDSALYLCASSLAGGDTEAFFGQGTRLTVV.

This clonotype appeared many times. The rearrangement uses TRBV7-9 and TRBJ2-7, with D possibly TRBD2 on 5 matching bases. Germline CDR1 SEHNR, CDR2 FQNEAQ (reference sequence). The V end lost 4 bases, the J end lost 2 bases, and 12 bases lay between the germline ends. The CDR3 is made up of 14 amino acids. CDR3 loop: CASSSRRDTYEQYF. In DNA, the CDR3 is TGTGCCAGCAGCTCGCGACGGGATACCTACGAGCAGTACTTC.

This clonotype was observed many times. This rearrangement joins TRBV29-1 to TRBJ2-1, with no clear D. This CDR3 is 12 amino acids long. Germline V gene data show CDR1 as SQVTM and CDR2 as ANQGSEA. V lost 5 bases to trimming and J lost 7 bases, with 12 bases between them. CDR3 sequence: CSVNNVGNEQFF. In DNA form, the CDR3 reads TGCAGCGTTAATAACGTGGGAAATGAGCAGTTCTTC.

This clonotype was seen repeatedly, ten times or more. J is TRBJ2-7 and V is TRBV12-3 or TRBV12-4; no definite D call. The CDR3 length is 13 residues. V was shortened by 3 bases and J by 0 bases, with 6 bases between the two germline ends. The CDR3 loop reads CASSFQLSYEQYF. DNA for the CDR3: TGTGCCAGCAGTTTCCAGCTCTCCTACGAGCAGTACTTC.

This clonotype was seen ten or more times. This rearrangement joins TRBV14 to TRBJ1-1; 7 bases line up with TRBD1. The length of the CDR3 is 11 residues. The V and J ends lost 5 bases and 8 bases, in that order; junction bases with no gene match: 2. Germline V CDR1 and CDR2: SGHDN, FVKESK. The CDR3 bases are TGTGCCAGCAGCATCAGGGGGGAAGCTTTCTTT. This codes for CASSIRGEAFF.

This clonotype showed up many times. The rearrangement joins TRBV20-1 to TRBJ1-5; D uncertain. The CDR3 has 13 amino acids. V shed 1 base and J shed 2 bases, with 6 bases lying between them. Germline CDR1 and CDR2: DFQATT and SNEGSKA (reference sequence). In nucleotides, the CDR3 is TGCAGTGCTAGAGTTGGCGGCAATCAGCCCCAGCATTTT. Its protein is CSARVGGNQPQHF.

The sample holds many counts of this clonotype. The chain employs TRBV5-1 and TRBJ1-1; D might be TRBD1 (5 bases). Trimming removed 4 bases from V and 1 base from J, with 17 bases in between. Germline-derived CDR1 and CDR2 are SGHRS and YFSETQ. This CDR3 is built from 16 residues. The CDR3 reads CASSPQAAGPNTEAFF. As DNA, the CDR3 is TGCGCCAGCAGCCCGCAAGCGGCAGGGCCGAACACTGAAGCTTTCTTT.

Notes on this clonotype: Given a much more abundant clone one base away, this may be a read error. The CDR3 coding sequence is TGTGTCAGCAGTAGCCCCCGGGACAGCTACGAGCAGTACTTC. It yields the protein CVSSSPRDSYEQYF. The chain links TRBV6-1 to TRBJ2-7; 7 nucleotides line up with TRBD1. The CDR3 loop spans 14 amino acids. Germline values: CDR1 MNHNS, CDR2 SASEGT.

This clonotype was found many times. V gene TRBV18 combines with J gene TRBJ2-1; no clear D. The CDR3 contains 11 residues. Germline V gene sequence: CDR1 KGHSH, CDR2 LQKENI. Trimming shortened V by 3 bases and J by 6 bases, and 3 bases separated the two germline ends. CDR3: CASSPTNEQFF. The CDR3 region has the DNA TGTGCCAGCTCACCCACCAATGAGCAGTTCTTC.

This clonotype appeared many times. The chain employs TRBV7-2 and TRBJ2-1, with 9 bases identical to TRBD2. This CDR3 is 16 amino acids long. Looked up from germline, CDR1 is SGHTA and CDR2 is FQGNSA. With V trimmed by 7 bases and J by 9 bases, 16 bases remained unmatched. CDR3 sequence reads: CASNPLAGTSSGEQFF. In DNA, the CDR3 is TGTGCCAGCAACCCGCTTGCCGGGACTAGCAGCGGTGAGCAGTTCTTC.

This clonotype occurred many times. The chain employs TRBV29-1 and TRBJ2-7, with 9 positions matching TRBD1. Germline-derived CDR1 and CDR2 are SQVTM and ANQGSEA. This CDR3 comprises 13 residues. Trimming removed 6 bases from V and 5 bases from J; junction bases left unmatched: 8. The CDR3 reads CSVKDRGSHEQYF. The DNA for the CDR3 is TGCAGCGTAAAGGACAGGGGAAGCCACGAGCAGTACTTC.